The rows below give T cell receptor beta chains drawn from one sample of a study of T-cell reconstitution after alpha-beta-depleted transplantation in children. TCRdb reanalysed the PCR reads using MiXCR and keeps one entry per CDR3 protein. The table shows 600,000 to 700,000 distinct CDR3 sequences, with approximately 16% occurring only once. The input for sequencing was PBMCs from the stem cell graft donor, taken from the stem cell graft. Every receptor here comes from a human donor who donated a stem cell graft to a child with acute myeloid leukemia. CDR3s include the opening cysteine and the closing phenylalanine or tryptophan. The order of the fields is CDR3 protein, CDR3 DNA, D gene, CDR3 length, clone size, V gene, J gene. D genes are given only for firm matches. Rows give clone size only sometimes, using once, few, many, or a class for an expanded clone.

cdr3_aa: CASALPFRRGRNTEAFF
cdr3_nt: TGTGCCAGCGCACTCCCTTTTAGGAGGGGGCGGAACACTGAAGCTTTCTTT
d_call: TRBD1
cdr3_length: 17
clone_size: -
v_call: TRBV12-3/TRBV12-4
j_call: TRBJ1-1

cdr3_aa: CASSGASNNSPLHF
cdr3_nt: TGTGCCAGCAGCGGGGCCTCCAATAATTCACCCCTCCACTTT
d_call: -
cdr3_length: 14
clone_size: few
v_call: TRBV12-3/TRBV12-4
j_call: TRBJ1-6

cdr3_aa: CSAREGAPRTEAFF
cdr3_nt: TGCAGTGCTAGAGAAGGGGCGCCGAGGACTGAAGCTTTCTTT
d_call: -
cdr3_length: 14
clone_size: many
v_call: TRBV20-1
j_call: TRBJ1-1

cdr3_aa: CASSDSRGAGTDTQYF
cdr3_nt: TGTGCCAGCAGTGACTCGCGCGGGGCCGGCACAGATACGCAGTATTTT
d_call: -
cdr3_length: 16
clone_size: -
v_call: TRBV6-4
j_call: TRBJ2-3

cdr3_aa: CASWPGGTNTGELFF
cdr3_nt: TGCGCCAGTTGGCCAGGTGGAACGAACACCGGGGAGCTGTTTTTT
d_call: -
cdr3_length: 15
clone_size: few
v_call: TRBV5-1
j_call: TRBJ2-2

cdr3_aa: CASSLERRSGNQPQHF
cdr3_nt: TGTGCCAGCAGCCTGGAAAGGAGGAGTGGCAATCAGCCCCAGCATTTT
d_call: -
cdr3_length: 16
clone_size: -
v_call: TRBV7-8
j_call: TRBJ1-5

cdr3_aa: CASSKQGINQPQHF
cdr3_nt: TGTGCCAGCAGCAAACAGGGGATTAATCAGCCCCAGCATTTT
d_call: -
cdr3_length: 14
clone_size: -
v_call: TRBV21-1
j_call: TRBJ1-5

cdr3_aa: CASSNGQAGELFF
cdr3_nt: TGTGCCAGCAGTAATGGACAGGCCGGGGAGCTGTTTTTT
d_call: TRBD1
cdr3_length: 13
clone_size: many
v_call: TRBV5-8
j_call: TRBJ2-2

cdr3_aa: CASSYHYGRSLRDEKLFF
cdr3_nt: TGTGCCAGCAGTTACCACTATGGTCGGAGTTTAAGAGATGAAAAACTGTTTTTT
d_call: -
cdr3_length: 18
clone_size: few
v_call: TRBV6-5
j_call: TRBJ1-4

cdr3_aa: CASSPPSGTGEQYF
cdr3_nt: TGTGCCAGCTCACCACCTTCCGGGACAGGCGAGCAGTACTTC
d_call: TRBD1
cdr3_length: 14
clone_size: many
v_call: TRBV18
j_call: TRBJ2-7

cdr3_aa: CASSLASRQGAGYTF
cdr3_nt: TGTGCCAGCAGCTTAGCCTCGAGACAGGGGGCCGGCTACACCTTC
d_call: TRBD1
cdr3_length: 15
clone_size: many
v_call: TRBV7-2
j_call: TRBJ1-2

cdr3_aa: CASSVGTLVYEQYF
cdr3_nt: TGTGCCAGCAGCGTCGGGACTTTGGTCTACGAGCAGTACTTC
d_call: -
cdr3_length: 14
clone_size: few
v_call: TRBV7-2
j_call: TRBJ2-7

cdr3_aa: CASSQVLQGFQVDTQYF
cdr3_nt: TGCGCCAGCAGCCAAGTCCTACAGGGTTTTCAGGTAGATACGCAGTATTTT
d_call: -
cdr3_length: 17
clone_size: -
v_call: TRBV4-1
j_call: TRBJ2-3

cdr3_aa: CASSPLAPNTGELFF
cdr3_nt: TGTGCCAGCAGCCCTCTAGCTCCGAACACCGGGGAGCTGTTTTTT
d_call: -
cdr3_length: 15
clone_size: few
v_call: TRBV6-2/TRBV6-3
j_call: TRBJ2-2

cdr3_aa: CSARTGTAFFGELFF
cdr3_nt: TGCAGTGCTAGAACCGGGACAGCTTTCTTCGGGGAGCTGTTTTTT
d_call: TRBD1
cdr3_length: 15
clone_size: many
v_call: TRBV20-1
j_call: TRBJ2-2

cdr3_aa: CSASGGPNQPQHF
cdr3_nt: TGCAGTGCTAGTGGCGGACCCAATCAGCCCCAGCATTTT
d_call: -
cdr3_length: 13
clone_size: many
v_call: TRBV20-1
j_call: TRBJ1-5

cdr3_aa: CASSTTGDYEQYF
cdr3_nt: TGTGCCAGCAGTACGACAGGGGACTACGAGCAGTACTTC
d_call: TRBD1
cdr3_length: 13
clone_size: many
v_call: TRBV12-3/TRBV12-4
j_call: TRBJ2-7

cdr3_aa: CSARTGGGETQYF
cdr3_nt: TGCAGTGCTCGGACAGGGGGAGGAGAGACCCAGTACTTC
d_call: TRBD1
cdr3_length: 13
clone_size: few
v_call: TRBV20-1
j_call: TRBJ2-5

cdr3_aa: CSAETGDLEQFF
cdr3_nt: TGCAGTGCTGAGACTGGAGACCTTGAGCAGTTCTTC
d_call: -
cdr3_length: 12
clone_size: many
v_call: TRBV20-1
j_call: TRBJ2-1

cdr3_aa: CASSLGDSLILPLHF
cdr3_nt: TGCGCCAGCAGCTTGGGGGACAGTCTAATTCTTCCCCTCCACTTT
d_call: TRBD1
cdr3_length: 15
clone_size: -
v_call: TRBV5-1
j_call: TRBJ1-6

cdr3_aa: CSARRTGMSSYNSPLHF
cdr3_nt: TGCAGTGCTAGAAGGACAGGAATGAGCTCCTATAATTCACCCCTCCACTTT
d_call: TRBD1
cdr3_length: 17
clone_size: many
v_call: TRBV20-1
j_call: TRBJ1-6

cdr3_aa: CASSLGGQRTDTQYF
cdr3_nt: TGTGCCAGCAGCTTAGGGGGACAGCGCACAGATACGCAGTATTTT
d_call: TRBD1
cdr3_length: 15
clone_size: few
v_call: TRBV7-9
j_call: TRBJ2-3

cdr3_aa: CASSSSGTGTYEQYF
cdr3_nt: TGTGCCAGCAGTTCTTCCGGGACAGGGACCTACGAGCAGTACTTC
d_call: TRBD1
cdr3_length: 15
clone_size: few
v_call: TRBV25-1
j_call: TRBJ2-7

cdr3_aa: CAISESTTQETQYF
cdr3_nt: TGTGCCATCAGTGAGTCGACTACGCAAGAGACCCAGTACTTC
d_call: -
cdr3_length: 14
clone_size: -
v_call: TRBV10-3
j_call: TRBJ2-5

cdr3_aa: CSAIWTGNEKLFF
cdr3_nt: TGCAGTGCTATATGGACAGGGAATGAAAAACTGTTTTTT
d_call: TRBD1
cdr3_length: 13
clone_size: few
v_call: TRBV20-1
j_call: TRBJ1-4

cdr3_aa: CASSLGQAKNIQYF
cdr3_nt: TGTGCCAGCAGCTTGGGGCAGGCCAAAAACATTCAGTACTTC
d_call: -
cdr3_length: 14
clone_size: -
v_call: TRBV7-9
j_call: TRBJ2-4

cdr3_aa: CASSPRPGGSYNSPLHF
cdr3_nt: TGTGCCAGCAGCCCCCGACCGGGGGGCTCCTATAATTCACCCCTCCACTTT
d_call: -
cdr3_length: 17
clone_size: -
v_call: TRBV7-2
j_call: TRBJ1-6

cdr3_aa: CSAAPQLAGIYNEQFF
cdr3_nt: TGCAGTGCTGCCCCTCAACTAGCGGGGATATACAATGAGCAGTTCTTC
d_call: TRBD2
cdr3_length: 16
clone_size: many
v_call: TRBV20-1
j_call: TRBJ2-1

cdr3_aa: CASSLEVQGASGQPQHF
cdr3_nt: TGCGCCAGCAGCTTGGAAGTGCAGGGGGCATCGGGTCAGCCCCAGCATTTT
d_call: TRBD1
cdr3_length: 17
clone_size: -
v_call: TRBV5-1
j_call: TRBJ1-5